This TCR beta chain came from a study of blood T cell repertoires in COVID-19. Study summary: Samples representing acute and convalescent COVID-19 were sourced from the United States, Italy and Spain. Sample material is recorded as cDNA or gDNA derived from T cells, B-cell-depleted T cells, or PBMCs.

The Seattle patients joined while their infection was active and were tracked longitudinally afterward. Assay: immunoSEQ multiplex PCR; the TCRdb copy retains only in-frame clones and omits some. This sample has 200,000 to 250,000 clones, with approximately 90% found just once. The V segment lost 5 bases and the J segment 3 bases; nucleotides outside the gene matches: 6. Germline-derived CDR1 and CDR2 are MDHEN and SYDVKM. CDR3 length: 15 residues. The sequence was obtained from a man in his 60s with COVID-19, enrolled during active disease. The gene calls are TRBV28 and TRBJ1-5; TRBD1 aligns across 8 bases. Sequenced material: peripheral blood. CDR3 sequence reads: CASSSPTGDNQPQHF. CDR3 in DNA: TGTGCCAGCAGTAGCCCGACAGGGGACAATCAGCCCCAGCATTTT.